The source of this T cell receptor beta chain is a study of T-cell reconstitution after alpha-beta-depleted transplantation in children. Study-level findings and limits: Reportedly, roughly two months post-transplant, alpha-beta T cells arose from several hundred expanded graft clones. At the one-year point after transplant, T-cell counts and TCRbeta diversity were found to come mostly from T cells that had been newly produced. The study traced high day-60 TCRbeta diversity in some patients to surviving recipient T cells and thymic progenitors.

A library of TCRbeta sequences, prepared with unique molecular identifiers, was generated. TCRdb reprocessed the PCR reads with MiXCR, giving one entry per CDR3 protein. The sample holds hundreds of thousands of distinct CDR3 sequences, around 16% seen once. This clonotype has only a few counts. Its antigen is not known. Trimming removed 0 bases from V and 0 bases from J, with 12 bases in between. This CDR3 spans 17 amino acids. Germline V gene lookup returns CDR1 SGHAT and CDR2 FQNNGV. V and J are TRBV11-2 and TRBJ1-3; D ambiguous. Sequenced material: PBMCs, mostly from graft donor cells, taken 360 days after TCRalphabeta/CD19-depleted stem cell transplant. The clonotype comes from a male patient between 2 and 15 years old who had a stem cell transplant for acute lymphoblastic leukemia, so the T cells may come from the graft donor. The CDR3 protein is CASSLERLSDSGNTIYF. CDR3 coding DNA: TGTGCCAGCAGCTTAGAGAGATTGTCCGACTCTGGAAACACCATATATTTT. Full variable domain (missing parts from reference TRBV11-2 and TRBJ1-3): EAGVAQSPRYKIIEKRQSVAFWCNPISGHATLYWYQQILGQGPKLLIQFQNNGVVDDSQLPKDRFSAERLKGVDSTLKIQPAKLEDSAVYLCASSLERLSDSGNTIYFGEGSWLTVV.